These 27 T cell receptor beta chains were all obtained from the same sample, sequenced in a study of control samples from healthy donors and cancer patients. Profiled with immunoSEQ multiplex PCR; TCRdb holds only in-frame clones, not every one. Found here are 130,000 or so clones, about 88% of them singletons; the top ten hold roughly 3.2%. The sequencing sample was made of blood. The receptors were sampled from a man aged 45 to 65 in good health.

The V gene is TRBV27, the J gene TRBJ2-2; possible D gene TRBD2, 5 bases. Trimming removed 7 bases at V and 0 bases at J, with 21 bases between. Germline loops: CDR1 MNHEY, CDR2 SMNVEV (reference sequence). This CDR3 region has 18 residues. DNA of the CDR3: TGTGCCAGCATCTCCGCCATAACGGGGTCCGCGAACACCGGGGAGCTGTTTTTT. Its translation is CASISAITGSANTGELFF.

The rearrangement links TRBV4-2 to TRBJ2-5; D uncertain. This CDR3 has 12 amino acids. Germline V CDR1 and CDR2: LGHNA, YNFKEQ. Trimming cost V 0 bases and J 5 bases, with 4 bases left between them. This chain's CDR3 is CASSQDRETQYF. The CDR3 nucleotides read TGTGCCAGCAGCCAAGATAGGGAGACCCAGTACTTC.

DNA for the CDR3: TGTGCCAGCAGCTCCACCACGGGGGGAGACACCGGGGAGCTGTTTTTT. Protein: CASSSTTGGDTGELFF. V gene TRBV5-5 combines with J gene TRBJ2-2, with TRBD2 matching 7 bases. Germline-derived CDR1 and CDR2 are SGHKS and YYEKEE (reference sequence). The CDR3 has 16 amino acids. J was trimmed by 3 bases and V by 3 bases; bases with no gene match: 8.

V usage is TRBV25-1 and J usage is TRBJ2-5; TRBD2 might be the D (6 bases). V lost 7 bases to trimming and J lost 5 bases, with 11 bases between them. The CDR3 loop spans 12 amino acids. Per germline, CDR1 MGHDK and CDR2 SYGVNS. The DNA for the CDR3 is TGTGCCAGCATGCGGGGAGGTGAGACCCAGTACTTC. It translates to CASMRGGETQYF.

CDR3 coding DNA: TGCGCCAGCAGCTTGGACCCTTCAATTTTCTCAAGGAACACTGAAGCTTTCTTT. Protein product: CASSLDPSIFSRNTEAFF. V is TRBV5-1 and J is TRBJ1-1; no clear D. Trimming pared 0 bases from V and 1 base from J, leaving 19 bases between. This CDR3 comprises 18 residues. Germline lookup yields CDR1 SGHRS and CDR2 YFSETQ.

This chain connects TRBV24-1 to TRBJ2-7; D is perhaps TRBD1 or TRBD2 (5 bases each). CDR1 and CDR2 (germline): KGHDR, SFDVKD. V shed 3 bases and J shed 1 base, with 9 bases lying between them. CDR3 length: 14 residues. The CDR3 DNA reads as TGTGCCACCAGTGATAACGGGGCGTCCTACGAGCAGTACTTC. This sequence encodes CATSDNGASYEQYF.

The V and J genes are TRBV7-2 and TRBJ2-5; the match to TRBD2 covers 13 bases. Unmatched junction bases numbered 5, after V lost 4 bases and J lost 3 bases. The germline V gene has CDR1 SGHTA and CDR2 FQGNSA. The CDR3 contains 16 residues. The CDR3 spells CASSSQLAGGKETQYF. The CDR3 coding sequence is TGTGCCAGCAGCTCCCAACTAGCGGGGGGGAAAGAGACCCAGTACTTC.

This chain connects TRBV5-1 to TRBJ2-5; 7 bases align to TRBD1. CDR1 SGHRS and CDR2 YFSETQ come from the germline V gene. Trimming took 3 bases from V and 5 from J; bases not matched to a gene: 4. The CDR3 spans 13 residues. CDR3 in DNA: TGCGCCAGCAGCTCGACAGGGTCGGAGACCCAGTACTTC. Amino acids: CASSSTGSETQYF.

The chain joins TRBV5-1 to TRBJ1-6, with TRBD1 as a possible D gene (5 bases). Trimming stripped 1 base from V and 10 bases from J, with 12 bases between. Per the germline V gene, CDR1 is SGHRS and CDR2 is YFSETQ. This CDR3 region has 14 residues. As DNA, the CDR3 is TGCGCCAGCAGCTTGTTACAGGTCAACTCACCCCTCCACTTT. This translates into CASSLLQVNSPLHF. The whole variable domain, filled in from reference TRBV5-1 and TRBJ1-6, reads KAGVTQTPRYLIKTRGQQVTLSCSPISGHRSVSWYQQTPGQGLQFLFEYFSETQRNKGNFPGRFSGRQFSNSRSEMNVSTLELGDSALYLCASSLLQVNSPLHFGNGTRLTVT.

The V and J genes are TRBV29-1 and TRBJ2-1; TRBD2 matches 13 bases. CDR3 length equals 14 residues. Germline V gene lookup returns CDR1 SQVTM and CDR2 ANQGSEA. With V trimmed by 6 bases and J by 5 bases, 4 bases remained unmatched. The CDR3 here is CSVRTSGGHNEQFF. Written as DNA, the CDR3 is TGCAGCGTCCGGACTAGCGGGGGACACAATGAGCAGTTCTTC.

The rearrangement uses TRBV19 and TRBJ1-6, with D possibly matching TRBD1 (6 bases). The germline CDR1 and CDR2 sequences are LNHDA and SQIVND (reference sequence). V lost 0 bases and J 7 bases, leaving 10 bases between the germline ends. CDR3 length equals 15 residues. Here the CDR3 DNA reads TGTGCCAGTAGTATAGATCGGGACAAAAATTCACCCCTCCACTTT. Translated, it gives CASSIDRDKNSPLHF.

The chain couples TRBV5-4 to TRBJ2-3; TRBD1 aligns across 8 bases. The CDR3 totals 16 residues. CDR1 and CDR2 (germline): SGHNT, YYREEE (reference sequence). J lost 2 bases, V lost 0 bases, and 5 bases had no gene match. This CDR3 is CASSLGQGRYTDTQYF. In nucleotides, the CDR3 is TGTGCCAGCAGCTTGGGACAGGGGAGGTACACAGATACGCAGTATTTT. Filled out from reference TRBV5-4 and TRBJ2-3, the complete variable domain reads ETGVTQSPTHLIKTRGQQVTLRCSSQSGHNTVSWYQQALGQGPQFIFQYYREEENGRGNFPPRFSGLQFPNYSSELNVNALELDDSALYLCASSLGQGRYTDTQYFGPGTRLTVL.

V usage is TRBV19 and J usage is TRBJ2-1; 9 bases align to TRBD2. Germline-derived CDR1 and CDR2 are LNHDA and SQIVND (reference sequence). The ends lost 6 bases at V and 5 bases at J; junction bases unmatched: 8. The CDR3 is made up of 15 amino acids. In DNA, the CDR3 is TGTGCCAGTAGGAGGCGGGGGGGCCTTGACAATGAGCAGTTCTTC. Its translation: CASRRRGGLDNEQFF.

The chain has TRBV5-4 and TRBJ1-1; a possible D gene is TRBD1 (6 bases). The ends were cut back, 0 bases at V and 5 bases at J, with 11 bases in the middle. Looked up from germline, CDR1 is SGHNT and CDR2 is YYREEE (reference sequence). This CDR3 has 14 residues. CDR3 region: CASSLGGGRTEAFF. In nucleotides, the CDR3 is TGTGCCAGCAGCTTGGGAGGGGGGAGGACTGAAGCTTTCTTT.

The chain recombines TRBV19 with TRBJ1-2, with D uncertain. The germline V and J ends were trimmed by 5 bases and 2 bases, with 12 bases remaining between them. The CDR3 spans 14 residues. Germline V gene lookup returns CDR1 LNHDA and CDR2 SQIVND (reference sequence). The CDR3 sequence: CASSGRQDNYGYTF. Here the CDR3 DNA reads TGTGCCAGTAGTGGGCGACAAGACAACTATGGCTACACCTTC.

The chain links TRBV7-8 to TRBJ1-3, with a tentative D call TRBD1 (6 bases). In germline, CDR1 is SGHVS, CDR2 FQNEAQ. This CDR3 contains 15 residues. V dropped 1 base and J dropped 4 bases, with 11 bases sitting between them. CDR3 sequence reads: CASSLVQGSGNTIYF. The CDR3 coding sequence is TGTGCCAGCAGCTTAGTACAGGGAAGCGGAAACACCATATATTTT.

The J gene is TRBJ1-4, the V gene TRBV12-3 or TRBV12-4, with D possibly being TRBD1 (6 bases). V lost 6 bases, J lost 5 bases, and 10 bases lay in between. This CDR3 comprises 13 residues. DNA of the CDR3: TGTGCCAGCAGCGGACAGAACAATGAAAAACTGTTTTTT. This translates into CASSGQNNEKLFF.

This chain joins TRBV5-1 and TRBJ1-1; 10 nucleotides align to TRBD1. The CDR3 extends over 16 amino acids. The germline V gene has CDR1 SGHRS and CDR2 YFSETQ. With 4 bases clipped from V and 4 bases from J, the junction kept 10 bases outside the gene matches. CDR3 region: CASSPRTGGISTEAFF. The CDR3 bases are TGCGCCAGCAGCCCCCGGACAGGGGGAATCTCCACTGAAGCTTTCTTT.

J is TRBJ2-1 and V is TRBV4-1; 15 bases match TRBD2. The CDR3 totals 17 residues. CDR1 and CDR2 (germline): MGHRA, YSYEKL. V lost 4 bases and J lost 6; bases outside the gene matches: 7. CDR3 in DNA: TGCGCCAGCAGCCTCGGAGGACTAGCGGGGGGGCTCAATGAGCAGTTCTTC. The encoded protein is CASSLGGLAGGLNEQFF.

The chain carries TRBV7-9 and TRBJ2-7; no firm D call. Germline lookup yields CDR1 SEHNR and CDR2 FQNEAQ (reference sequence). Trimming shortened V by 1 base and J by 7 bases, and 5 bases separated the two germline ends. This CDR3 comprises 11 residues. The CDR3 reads CASSLVGEQYF. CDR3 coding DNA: TGTGCCAGCAGCTTAGTGGGGGAGCAGTACTTC.

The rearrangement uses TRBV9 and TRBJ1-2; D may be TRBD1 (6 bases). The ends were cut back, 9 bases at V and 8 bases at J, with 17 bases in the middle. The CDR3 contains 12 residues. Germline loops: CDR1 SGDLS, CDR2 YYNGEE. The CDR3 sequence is CATYSRGYGYTF. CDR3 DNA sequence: TGTGCCACCTATTCCAGGGGCTACGGCTACACCTTC.

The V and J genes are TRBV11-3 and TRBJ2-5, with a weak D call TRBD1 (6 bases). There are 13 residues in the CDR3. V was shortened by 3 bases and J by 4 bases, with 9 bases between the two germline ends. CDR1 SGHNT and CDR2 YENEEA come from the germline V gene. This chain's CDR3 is CASSFQQGETQYF. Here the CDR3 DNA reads TGTGCCAGCAGCTTCCAACAGGGAGAGACCCAGTACTTC.

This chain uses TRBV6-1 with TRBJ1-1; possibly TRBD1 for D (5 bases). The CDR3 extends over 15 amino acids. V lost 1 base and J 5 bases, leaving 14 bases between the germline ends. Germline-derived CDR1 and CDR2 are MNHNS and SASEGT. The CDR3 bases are TGTGCCAGCAGTGAAGTACCACGGGGGGATACTGAAGCTTTCTTT. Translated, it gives CASSEVPRGDTEAFF.

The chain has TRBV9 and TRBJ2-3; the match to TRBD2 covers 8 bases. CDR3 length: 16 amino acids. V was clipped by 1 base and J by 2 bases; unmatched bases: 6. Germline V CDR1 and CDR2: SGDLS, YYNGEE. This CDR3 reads CASSVKASGYTDTQYF. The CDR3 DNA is TGTGCCAGCAGCGTAAAAGCTAGCGGGTACACAGATACGCAGTATTTT.

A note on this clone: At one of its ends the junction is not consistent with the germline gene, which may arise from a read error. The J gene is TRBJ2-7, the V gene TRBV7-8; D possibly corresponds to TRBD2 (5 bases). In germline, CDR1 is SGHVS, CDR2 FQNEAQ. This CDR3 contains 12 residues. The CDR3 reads CASSLGPRGMHF. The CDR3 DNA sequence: TGTGCCAGCAGCTTAGGCCCCCGAGGGATGCACTTC.

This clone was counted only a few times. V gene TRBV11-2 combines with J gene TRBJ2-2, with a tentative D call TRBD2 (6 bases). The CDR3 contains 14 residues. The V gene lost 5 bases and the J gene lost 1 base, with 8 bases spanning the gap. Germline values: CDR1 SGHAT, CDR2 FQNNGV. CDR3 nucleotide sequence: TGTGCCAGCAGCCGGCGGGGGAACACCGGGGAGCTGTTTTTT. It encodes CASSRRGNTGELFF. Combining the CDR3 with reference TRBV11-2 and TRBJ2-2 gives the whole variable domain EAGVAQSPRYKIIEKRQSVAFWCNPISGHATLYWYQQILGQGPKLLIQFQNNGVVDDSQLPKDRFSAERLKGVDSTLKIQPAKLEDSAVYLCASSRRGNTGELFFGEGSRLTVL.

The CDR3 loop is CASSIISGRGVYTGELFF. DNA of the CDR3: TGTGCCAGTAGTATCATTTCTGGCAGGGGGGTGTACACCGGGGAGCTGTTTTTT. V and J are TRBV19 and TRBJ2-2; D perhaps matches TRBD1 (7 bases). Germline loops: CDR1 LNHDA, CDR2 SQIVND (reference sequence). The CDR3 covers 18 residues. V lost 3 bases and J 3 bases, leaving 20 bases between the germline ends.